This T cell receptor beta chain is from a study of cytomegalovirus exposure and HLA in healthy donors. Background on the study: The 90 to 150 validation repertoires matched the 666 first-cohort repertoires in platform, a later analysis reported. Study-level findings and limits: A few chains tied to CMV proved CMV antigen-specific in vitro. There were under 200 TCR beta chains listed as cytomegalovirus-associated.

A remark on this clone: Its antigen is unknown.

TCRdb keeps only in-frame clones here, not all; method: immunoSEQ multiplex PCR. This table has a few hundred thousand clones, roughly 91% appearing once. The donors were members of the validation cohort comprising some 130 subjects, separate from the roughly 650-subject first cohort. The sample comprised PBMCs. The TCR sequence derives from a woman between 25 and 40 years old in good health and CMV-seronegative.

In DNA form, the CDR3 reads TGTGCCAGCAGTCGGGACATATCCGAGACCCAGTACTTC. It is translated as CASSRDISETQYF. This rearrangement joins TRBV6-1 to TRBJ2-5; D is possibly TRBD1 (6 bases). The CDR3 is 13 residues long. Trimming stripped 5 bases from V and 5 bases from J, with 12 bases between. The germline gives CDR1 MNHNS, CDR2 SASEGT.